A selection of T cell receptor beta chains follows, all from one sample in a study of T-cell memory formation after mild COVID-19. One entry per CDR3 protein, called by TCRdb with MiXCR from the 5' RACE reads. The sample has approximately 30,000 distinct CDR3 sequences; 7% to 8% are singletons. Sequencing input: PBMCs or a T cell subset sorted from them (not recorded which). Source of these receptors: a man younger than 35 who had mild COVID-19 (a few samples of this study predate the infection). Cell type and time point are not known. CDR3s include the opening cysteine and the closing phenylalanine or tryptophan. The order of the fields is D gene, clone size, V gene, J gene, CDR3 length, CDR3 protein, CDR3 DNA. D genes are given only for firm matches. Clone size is given for some rows only: seen once, a few or many times, or a class if the clone is expanded.

D: -
size: -
V: TRBV29-1
J: TRBJ2-5
length: 12
CDR3: CSVGGGAKTQYF
DNA: TGCAGCGTAGGAGGGGGGGCGAAGACCCAGTACTTC

D: TRBD1
size: many
V: TRBV10-3
J: TRBJ2-2
length: 15
CDR3: CAIRERQGVAGELFF
DNA: TGTGCCATCAGGGAAAGACAGGGGGTGGCCGGGGAGCTGTTTTTT

D: -
size: many
V: TRBV4-2
J: TRBJ1-4
length: 16
CDR3: CASSQDPGLFNEKLFF
DNA: TGTGCCAGCAGCCAAGATCCGGGACTGTTTAATGAAAAACTGTTTTTT

D: -
size: many
V: TRBV20-1
J: TRBJ1-2
length: 10
CDR3: CIAANYGYTF
DNA: TGCATTGCAGCGAACTATGGCTACACCTTC

D: -
size: many
V: TRBV24-1
J: TRBJ2-3
length: 12
CDR3: CATSARGDGSYF
DNA: TGTGCCACCAGTGCCCGGGGCGACGGTTCGTATTTT

D: TRBD1
size: many
V: TRBV18
J: TRBJ2-3
length: 14
CDR3: CASSPGTGGDTQYF
DNA: TGTGCCAGCTCACCAGGGACAGGGGGAGATACGCAGTATTTT

D: -
size: many
V: TRBV7-2
J: TRBJ1-6
length: 14
CDR3: CASSRSGPNSPLHF
DNA: TGTGCCAGCAGCCGGTCGGGGCCTAATTCACCCCTCCACTTT

D: -
size: many
V: TRBV6-4
J: TRBJ2-3
length: 14
CDR3: CASSDSKGTDTQYF
DNA: TGTGCCAGCAGTGACTCGAAAGGGACAGATACGCAGTATTTT

D: -
size: many
V: TRBV4-2
J: TRBJ1-1
length: 12
CDR3: CASSQDGRGAFF
DNA: TGTGCCAGCAGCCAAGATGGGCGCGGAGCTTTCTTT

D: -
size: many
V: TRBV6-6
J: TRBJ2-5
length: 11
CDR3: CASRGTETQYF
DNA: TGTGCCAGCAGGGGGACAGAGACCCAGTACTTC

D: -
size: many
V: TRBV12-3/TRBV12-4
J: TRBJ1-1
length: 14
CDR3: CASSLNLENTEAFF
DNA: TGTGCCAGCAGTTTAAACCTAGAGAACACTGAAGCTTTCTTT

D: TRBD2
size: many
V: TRBV20-1
J: TRBJ2-1
length: 16
CDR3: CSARGLAGGPYNEQFF
DNA: TGCAGTGCTAGAGGTTTAGCGGGGGGTCCCTACAATGAGCAGTTCTTC

D: -
size: few
V: TRBV6-2/TRBV6-3
J: TRBJ1-6
length: 14
CDR3: CASNQWGNNSPLHF
DNA: TGTGCCAGCAACCAATGGGGCAACAATTCACCCCTCCACTTT

D: -
size: -
V: TRBV19
J: TRBJ2-1
length: 13
CDR3: CASSIDRGNEQFF
DNA: TGTGCCAGTAGTATAGATCGGGGCAATGAGCAGTTCTTC

D: TRBD1
size: medium-sized
V: TRBV5-1
J: TRBJ2-2
length: 14
CDR3: CASSPQGPTGELFF
DNA: TGCGCCAGCAGCCCACAGGGGCCCACCGGGGAGCTGTTTTTT

D: TRBD1
size: many
V: TRBV29-1
J: TRBJ1-6
length: 14
CDR3: CSAKGQGAGSPLHF
DNA: TGCAGCGCTAAAGGACAGGGGGCAGGTTCACCCCTCCACTTT

D: -
size: many
V: TRBV5-1
J: TRBJ2-5
length: 16
CDR3: CASSLSYTTGQETQYF
DNA: TGCGCCAGCAGCTTATCCTATACGACAGGACAAGAGACCCAGTACTTC

D: -
size: many
V: TRBV6-2/TRBV6-3
J: TRBJ1-5
length: 12
CDR3: CASSLFGRPQHF
DNA: TGTGCCAGCAGCCTCTTCGGTCGGCCCCAGCATTTT

D: -
size: many
V: TRBV5-4
J: TRBJ2-6
length: 19
CDR3: CASSLRTGDRFSGANVLTF
DNA: TGTGCCAGCAGCTTGAGAACGGGGGACAGATTCTCTGGGGCCAACGTCCTGACTTTC

D: -
size: -
V: TRBV21-1
J: TRBJ2-3
length: 16
CDR3: CASSMRQRDHLDTQYF
DNA: TGTGCCAGCAGCATGCGGCAGCGGGATCACCTGGATACGCAGTATTTT

D: -
size: few
V: TRBV28
J: TRBJ2-2
length: 14
CDR3: CASSLTGITGELFF
DNA: TGTGCCAGCAGTTTGACGGGGATCACCGGGGAGCTGTTTTTT

D: -
size: many
V: TRBV7-9
J: TRBJ1-6
length: 14
CDR3: CASSLGHYNSPLHF
DNA: TGTGCCAGCAGCTTGGGACACTATAATTCACCCCTCCACTTT

D: -
size: many
V: TRBV7-9
J: TRBJ2-3
length: 13
CDR3: CASSLDRADTQYF
DNA: TGTGCCAGCAGCTTAGACAGGGCAGATACGCAGTATTTT

D: -
size: -
V: TRBV5-1
J: TRBJ2-1
length: 14
CDR3: CASTVAGSYNEQFF
DNA: TGCGCCAGCACCGTAGCAGGGAGCTACAATGAGCAGTTCTTC

D: TRBD2
size: many
V: TRBV12-3/TRBV12-4
J: TRBJ2-4
length: 15
CDR3: CASSLLAGGVNIQYF
DNA: TGTGCCAGCAGTCTACTAGCGGGGGGGGTAAACATTCAGTACTTC

D: -
size: medium-sized
V: TRBV24-1
J: TRBJ2-5
length: 15
CDR3: CATSDAGEGRETQYF
DNA: TGTGCCACCAGTGATGCAGGGGAGGGTCGGGAGACCCAGTACTTC

D: -
size: -
V: TRBV12-3/TRBV12-4
J: TRBJ2-5
length: 15
CDR3: CATVAGNSAQETQYF
DNA: TGTGCCACAGTCGCCGGGAATTCGGCACAAGAGACCCAGTACTTC

D: -
size: many
V: TRBV5-1
J: TRBJ2-1
length: 13
CDR3: CASSFDFYNEQFF
DNA: TGCGCCAGCAGCTTTGACTTCTACAATGAGCAGTTCTTC

D: -
size: -
V: TRBV20-1
J: TRBJ2-5
length: 14
CDR3: CSARVLGTQETQYF
DNA: TGCAGTGCTAGAGTACTAGGGACCCAAGAGACCCAGTACTTC

D: TRBD2
size: many
V: TRBV25-1
J: TRBJ2-3
length: 15
CDR3: CASSAAGGRTDTQYF
DNA: TGTGCCAGCAGTGCGGCGGGGGGCCGCACAGATACGCAGTATTTT

D: -
size: many
V: TRBV6-6
J: TRBJ2-3
length: 17
CDR3: CASSYSPWTESTDTQYF
DNA: TGTGCCAGCAGTTACTCGCCATGGACAGAAAGCACAGATACGCAGTATTTT

D: -
size: many
V: TRBV2
J: TRBJ1-1
length: 11
CDR3: CASSVGTEAFF
DNA: TGTGCCAGCAGTGTTGGGACTGAAGCTTTCTTT

D: -
size: many
V: TRBV2
J: TRBJ2-2
length: 13
CDR3: CASSGLVPGELFF
DNA: TGTGCCAGCAGTGGGTTAGTCCCCGGGGAGCTGTTTTTT

D: -
size: -
V: TRBV6-1
J: TRBJ1-2
length: 13
CDR3: CASGGAVSFGYTF
DNA: TGTGCCAGCGGGGGGGCAGTAAGCTTTGGCTACACCTTC

D: TRBD1
size: many
V: TRBV27
J: TRBJ2-1
length: 15
CDR3: CASTLDRTGVDEQFF
DNA: TGTGCCAGCACCCTGGACCGGACAGGGGTAGATGAGCAGTTCTTC

D: -
size: many
V: TRBV7-9
J: TRBJ2-3
length: 13
CDR3: CASSLSEVDTQYF
DNA: TGTGCCAGCAGCTTATCAGAGGTGGATACGCAGTATTTT

D: -
size: many
V: TRBV5-1
J: TRBJ1-1
length: 12
CDR3: CASREDRTEAFF
DNA: TGCGCCAGCCGTGAAGACAGAACTGAAGCTTTCTTT

D: -
size: many
V: TRBV7-6
J: TRBJ1-1
length: 18
CDR3: CASSFRPGHLVLNTEAFF
DNA: TGTGCCAGCAGCTTCCGTCCGGGACACCTGGTCCTGAACACTGAAGCTTTCTTT

D: -
size: many
V: TRBV7-7
J: TRBJ1-1
length: 14
CDR3: CASSSAPQNTEAFF
DNA: TGTGCTAGCAGCTCCGCTCCCCAGAACACTGAAGCTTTCTTT

D: TRBD1
size: many
V: TRBV11-2
J: TRBJ2-3
length: 15
CDR3: CASSSWTGGADTQYF
DNA: TGTGCCAGCAGCTCGTGGACAGGGGGAGCAGATACGCAGTATTTT

D: -
size: -
V: TRBV5-1
J: TRBJ1-4
length: 15
CDR3: CASSLVSESNEKLFF
DNA: TGCGCCAGCAGCTTGGTCTCTGAGTCTAATGAAAAACTGTTTTTT

D: TRBD2
size: few
V: TRBV24-1
J: TRBJ2-3
length: 15
CDR3: CATSYGTSGVDTQYF
DNA: TGTGCCACCAGTTATGGGACTAGCGGGGTGGATACGCAGTATTTT

D: -
size: many
V: TRBV29-1
J: TRBJ2-4
length: 13
CDR3: CSVELAAKNIQYF
DNA: TGCAGCGTTGAACTAGCAGCCAAAAACATTCAGTACTTC

D: TRBD2
size: many
V: TRBV11-2
J: TRBJ2-1
length: 15
CDR3: CASSPTTSGHNEQFF
DNA: TGTGCCAGCAGCCCAACGACTAGCGGGCACAATGAGCAGTTCTTC